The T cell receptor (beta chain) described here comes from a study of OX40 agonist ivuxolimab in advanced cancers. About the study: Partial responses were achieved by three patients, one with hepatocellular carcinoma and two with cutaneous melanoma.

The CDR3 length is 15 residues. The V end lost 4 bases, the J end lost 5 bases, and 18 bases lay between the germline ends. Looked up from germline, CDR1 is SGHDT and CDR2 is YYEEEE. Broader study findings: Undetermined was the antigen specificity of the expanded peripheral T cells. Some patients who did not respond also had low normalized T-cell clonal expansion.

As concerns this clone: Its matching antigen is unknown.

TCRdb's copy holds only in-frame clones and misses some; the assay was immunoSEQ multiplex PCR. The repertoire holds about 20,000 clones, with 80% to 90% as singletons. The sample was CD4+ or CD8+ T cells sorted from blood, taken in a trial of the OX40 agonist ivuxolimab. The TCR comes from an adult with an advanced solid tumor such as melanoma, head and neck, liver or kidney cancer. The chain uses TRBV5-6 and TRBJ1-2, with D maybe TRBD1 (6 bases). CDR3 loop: CASSPRQGPIYGYTF. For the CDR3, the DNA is TGTGCCAGCAGCCCTCGGCAGGGGCCCATTTATGGCTACACCTTC.